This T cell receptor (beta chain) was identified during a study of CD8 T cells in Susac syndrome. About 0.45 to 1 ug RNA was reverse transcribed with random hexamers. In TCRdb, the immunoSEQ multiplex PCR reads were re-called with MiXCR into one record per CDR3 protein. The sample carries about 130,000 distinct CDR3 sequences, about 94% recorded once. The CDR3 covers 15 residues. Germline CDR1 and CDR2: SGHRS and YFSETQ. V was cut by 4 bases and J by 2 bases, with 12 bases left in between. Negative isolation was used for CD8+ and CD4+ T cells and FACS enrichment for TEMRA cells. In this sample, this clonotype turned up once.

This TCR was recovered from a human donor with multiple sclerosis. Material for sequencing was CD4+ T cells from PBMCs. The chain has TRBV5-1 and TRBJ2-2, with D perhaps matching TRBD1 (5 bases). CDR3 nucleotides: TGCGCCAGCAGCGGCGGACAAGTTAACACCGGGGAGCTGTTTTTT. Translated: CASSGGQVNTGELFF.